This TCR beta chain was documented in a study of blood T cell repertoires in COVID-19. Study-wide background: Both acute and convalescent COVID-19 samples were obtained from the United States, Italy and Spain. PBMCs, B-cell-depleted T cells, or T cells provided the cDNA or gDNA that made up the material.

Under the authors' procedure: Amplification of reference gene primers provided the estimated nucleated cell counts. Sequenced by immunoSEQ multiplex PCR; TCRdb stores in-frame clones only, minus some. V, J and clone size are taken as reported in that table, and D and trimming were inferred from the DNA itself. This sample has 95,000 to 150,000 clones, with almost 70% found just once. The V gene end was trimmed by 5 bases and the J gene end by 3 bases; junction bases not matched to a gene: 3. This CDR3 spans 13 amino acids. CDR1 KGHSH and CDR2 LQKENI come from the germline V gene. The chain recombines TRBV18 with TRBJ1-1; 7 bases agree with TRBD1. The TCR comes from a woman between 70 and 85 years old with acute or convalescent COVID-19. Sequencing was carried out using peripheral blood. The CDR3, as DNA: TGTGCCAGCTCAATTACAGGGGACACTGAAGCTTTCTTT. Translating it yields CASSITGDTEAFF.